This is a list of T cell receptor beta chains from one sample in a study of shared clonotypes between healthy human individuals. The assay was immunoSEQ multiplex PCR, and TCRdb's table has in-frame clones only and misses some. The sample lists about a million clones, 70% to 85% occurring once. The specimen was memory CD4+ T cells from PBMCs. Every receptor here comes from a man between 18 and 35 years old in good health. Some clones in this sample may be carry-over from other donors' samples. Both conserved end residues are part of each CDR3.

CDR3: CASSLGLVGYTF; V: TRBV28; length: 12; J: TRBJ1-2
CDR3: CASSLGTGDTQYF; V: TRBV7-8; length: 13; J: TRBJ2-3
CDR3: CASAAAQIPETQYF; V: TRBV6-1; length: 14; J: TRBJ2-5
CDR3: CASSLTHRGGTGELFF; V: TRBV7-3; length: 16; J: TRBJ2-2
CDR3: CASSFSWVGYTF; V: TRBV5-6; length: 12; J: TRBJ1-2
CDR3: CASSYERGGGYTF; V: TRBV6-5; length: 13; J: TRBJ1-2
CDR3: CASSTPAGNEQFF; V: TRBV19; length: 13; J: TRBJ2-1
CDR3: CASTQQGNTQYF; V: TRBV5-6; length: 12; J: TRBJ2-3
CDR3: CASRPTSGTRPPNTGELFF; V: TRBV28; length: 19; J: TRBJ2-2
CDR3: CASSYRWDPTNEKLFF; V: TRBV6-6; length: 16; J: TRBJ1-4
CDR3: CASSLGGRAGELFF; V: TRBV7-8; length: 14; J: TRBJ2-2
CDR3: CATQTASGQHNEQFF; V: TRBV27; length: 15; J: TRBJ2-1
CDR3: CASSQTGLYEQYF; V: TRBV7-9; length: 13; J: TRBJ2-7
CDR3: CASSSFGTGNYGYTF; V: TRBV6-1; length: 15; J: TRBJ1-2
CDR3: CASSVKGASGNTIYF; V: TRBV9; length: 15; J: TRBJ1-3
CDR3: CASSLDGLVRQYF; V: TRBV7-3; length: 13; J: TRBJ2-7
CDR3: CASSLGTSGRGETQYF; V: TRBV5-1; length: 16; J: TRBJ2-5
CDR3: CASSLALGQGKEKLFF; V: TRBV7-9; length: 16; J: TRBJ1-4
CDR3: CASVRSYEQYF; V: TRBV2; length: 11; J: TRBJ2-7
CDR3: CSVDSGTDTQYF; V: TRBV29-1; length: 12; J: TRBJ2-3
CDR3: CASSKNRGNEQFF; V: TRBV6-5; length: 13; J: TRBJ2-1
CDR3: CASSQVYEQYF; V: TRBV6-1; length: 11; J: TRBJ2-7
CDR3: CASNPSGAGANVLTF; V: TRBV27; length: 15; J: TRBJ2-6
CDR3: CAWIPRQETQYF; V: TRBV30; length: 12; J: TRBJ2-5
CDR3: CASSYSHGVYEQYF; V: TRBV6-5; length: 14; J: TRBJ2-7
CDR3: CASSVPNTIYF; V: TRBV28; length: 11; J: TRBJ1-3
CDR3: CASSLTGREKLFF; V: TRBV6-5; length: 13; J: TRBJ1-4